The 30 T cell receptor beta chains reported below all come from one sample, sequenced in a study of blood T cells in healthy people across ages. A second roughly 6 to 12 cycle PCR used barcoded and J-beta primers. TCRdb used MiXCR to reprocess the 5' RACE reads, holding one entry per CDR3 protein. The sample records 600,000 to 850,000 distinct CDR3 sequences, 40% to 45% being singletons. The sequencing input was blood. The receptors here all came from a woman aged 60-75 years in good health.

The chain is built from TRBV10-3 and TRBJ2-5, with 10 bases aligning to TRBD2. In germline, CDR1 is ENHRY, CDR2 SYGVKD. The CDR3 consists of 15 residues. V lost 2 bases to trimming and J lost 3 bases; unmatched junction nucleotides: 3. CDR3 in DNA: TGTGCCATCAGTGAGAGGCTAGCGGGGGAAGAGACCCAGTACTTC. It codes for CAISERLAGEETQYF.

The CDR3 bases are TGTGCCAGCACATCGGGACAAGGCTCCTACAATGAGCAGTTCTTC. Amino acids: CASTSGQGSYNEQFF. V is TRBV9 and J is TRBJ2-1; D possibly corresponds to TRBD1 (6 bases). V was clipped by 6 bases and J by 0 bases, with 13 bases between them. The CDR3 is 15 amino acids. Germline values: CDR1 SGDLS, CDR2 YYNGEE. Using reference TRBV9 and TRBJ2-1 for the parts outside the CDR3, the full variable domain is DSGVTQTPKHLITATGQRVTLRCSPRSGDLSVYWYQQSLDQGLQFLIQYYNGEERAKGNILERFSAQQFPDLHSELNLSSLELGDSALYFCASTSGQGSYNEQFFGPGTRLTVL.

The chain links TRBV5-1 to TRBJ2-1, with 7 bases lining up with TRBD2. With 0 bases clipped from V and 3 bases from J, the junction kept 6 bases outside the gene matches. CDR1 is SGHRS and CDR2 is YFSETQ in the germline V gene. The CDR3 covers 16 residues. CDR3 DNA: TGCGCCAGCAGCTTGGGTTTCCTAGCGGACTACAATGAGCAGTTCTTC. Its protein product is CASSLGFLADYNEQFF.

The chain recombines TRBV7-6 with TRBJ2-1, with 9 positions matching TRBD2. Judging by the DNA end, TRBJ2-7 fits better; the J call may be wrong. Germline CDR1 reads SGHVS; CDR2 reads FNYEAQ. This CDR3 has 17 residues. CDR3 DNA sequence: TGTGCCAGCACCCCCTTAGATAGCGGGAGCTCCTACAATGAGCAGTACTTC. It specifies CASTPLDSGSSYNEQYF.

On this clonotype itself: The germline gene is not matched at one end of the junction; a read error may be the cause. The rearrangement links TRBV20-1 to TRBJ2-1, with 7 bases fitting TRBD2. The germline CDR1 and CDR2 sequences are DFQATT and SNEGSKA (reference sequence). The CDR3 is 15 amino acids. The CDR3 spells CGASQEGTTYNEQFF. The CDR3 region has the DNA TGCGGTGCTTCCCAGGAGGGGACTACCTACAATGAGCAGTTCTTC.

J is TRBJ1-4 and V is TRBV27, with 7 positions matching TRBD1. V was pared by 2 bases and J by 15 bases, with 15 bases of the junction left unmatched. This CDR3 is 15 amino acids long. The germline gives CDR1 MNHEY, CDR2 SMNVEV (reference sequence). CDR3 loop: CASSLTPFLGDSLFF. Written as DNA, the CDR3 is TGTGCCAGCAGTTTAACCCCATTTCTCGGGGACAGTTTGTTTTTT.

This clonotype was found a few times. CDR3 bases: TGCAGTGCTCCGGGGCACTCCTACAATGAGCAGTTCTTC. Amino acids: CSAPGHSYNEQFF. The rearrangement uses TRBV20-1 and TRBJ2-1, with D perhaps assigned TRBD1 or TRBD2 (5 bases each). The V gene lost 5 bases and the J gene lost 0 bases, with 8 bases spanning the gap. Germline V gene data show CDR1 as DFQATT and CDR2 as SNEGSKA (reference sequence). The CDR3 is 13 amino acids.

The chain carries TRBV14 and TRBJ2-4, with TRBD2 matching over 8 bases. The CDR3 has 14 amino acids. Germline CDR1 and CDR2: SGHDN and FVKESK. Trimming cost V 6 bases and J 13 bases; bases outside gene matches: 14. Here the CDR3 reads CASRQGGRIGEQYF. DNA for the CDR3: TGTGCCAGCAGGCAGGGCGGGAGGATCGGGGAGCAGTACTTC.

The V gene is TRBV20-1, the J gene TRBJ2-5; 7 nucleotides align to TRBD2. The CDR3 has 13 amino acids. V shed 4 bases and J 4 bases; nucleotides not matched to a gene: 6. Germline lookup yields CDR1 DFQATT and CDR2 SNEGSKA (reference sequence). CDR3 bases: TGCAGTGCTATGACTGGGGGGGGAGAGACCCAGTACTTC. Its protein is CSAMTGGGETQYF.

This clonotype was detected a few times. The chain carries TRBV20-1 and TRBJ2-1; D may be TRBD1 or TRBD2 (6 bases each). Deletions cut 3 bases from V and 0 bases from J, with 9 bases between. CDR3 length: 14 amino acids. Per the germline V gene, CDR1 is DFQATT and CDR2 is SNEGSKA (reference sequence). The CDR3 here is CSASGGPSYNEQFF. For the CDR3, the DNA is TGCAGTGCTAGCGGGGGCCCCTCCTACAATGAGCAGTTCTTC.

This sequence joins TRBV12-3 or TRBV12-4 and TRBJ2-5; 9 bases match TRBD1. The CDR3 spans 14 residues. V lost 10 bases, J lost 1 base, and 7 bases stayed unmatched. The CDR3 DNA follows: TGTGCCACGGAGTCGGACAGGGGCCAAGAGACCCAGTACTTC. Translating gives CATESDRGQETQYF.

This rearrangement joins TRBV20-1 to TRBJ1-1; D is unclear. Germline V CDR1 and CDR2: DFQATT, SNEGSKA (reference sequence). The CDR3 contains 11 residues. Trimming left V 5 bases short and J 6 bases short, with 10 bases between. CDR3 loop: CSARRGPEAFF. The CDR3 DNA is TGCAGTGCTCGTCGGGGTCCTGAAGCTTTCTTT.

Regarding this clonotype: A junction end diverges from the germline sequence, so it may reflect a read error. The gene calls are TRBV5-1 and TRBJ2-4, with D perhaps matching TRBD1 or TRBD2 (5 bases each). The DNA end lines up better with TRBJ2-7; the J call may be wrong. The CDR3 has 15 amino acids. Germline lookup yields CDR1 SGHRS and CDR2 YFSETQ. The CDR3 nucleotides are TGCGTCAGCAGCATAGCCGGGACGGCGGTCTACGAGCAGTACTTC. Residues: CVSSIAGTAVYEQYF.

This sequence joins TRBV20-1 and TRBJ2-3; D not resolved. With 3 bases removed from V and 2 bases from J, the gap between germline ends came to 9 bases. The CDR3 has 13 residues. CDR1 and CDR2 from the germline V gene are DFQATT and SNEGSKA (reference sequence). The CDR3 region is CSARVQSTDTQYF. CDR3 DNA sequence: TGCAGTGCTAGGGTCCAGTCCACAGATACGCAGTATTTT.

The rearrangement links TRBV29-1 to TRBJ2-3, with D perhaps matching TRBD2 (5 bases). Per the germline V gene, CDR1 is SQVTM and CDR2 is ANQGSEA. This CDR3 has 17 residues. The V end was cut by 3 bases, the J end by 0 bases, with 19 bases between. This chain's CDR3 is CSVDAGMGRTSTDTQYF. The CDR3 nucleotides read TGCAGCGTTGACGCTGGGATGGGGAGAACTAGCACAGATACGCAGTATTTT.

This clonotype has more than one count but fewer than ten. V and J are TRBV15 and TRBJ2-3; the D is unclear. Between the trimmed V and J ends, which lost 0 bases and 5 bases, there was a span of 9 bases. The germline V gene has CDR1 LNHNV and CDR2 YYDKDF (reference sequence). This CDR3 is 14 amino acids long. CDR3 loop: CATSRDMAEDTQYF. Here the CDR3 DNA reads TGTGCCACCAGCAGAGATATGGCAGAAGATACGCAGTATTTT.

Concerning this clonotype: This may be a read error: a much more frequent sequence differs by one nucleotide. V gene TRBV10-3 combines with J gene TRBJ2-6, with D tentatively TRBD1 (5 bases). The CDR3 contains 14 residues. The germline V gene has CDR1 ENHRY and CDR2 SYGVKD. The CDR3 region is CAISDSSGANALTF. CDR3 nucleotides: TGTGCCATCAGTGACAGCTCTGGGGCCAACGCCCTGACTTTC.

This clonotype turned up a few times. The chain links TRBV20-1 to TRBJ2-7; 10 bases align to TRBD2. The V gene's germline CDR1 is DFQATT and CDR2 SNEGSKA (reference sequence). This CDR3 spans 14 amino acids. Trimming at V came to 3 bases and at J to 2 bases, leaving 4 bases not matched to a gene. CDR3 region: CSARTSGSTYEQYF. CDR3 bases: TGCAGTGCTAGGACTAGCGGGTCCACCTACGAGCAGTACTTC.

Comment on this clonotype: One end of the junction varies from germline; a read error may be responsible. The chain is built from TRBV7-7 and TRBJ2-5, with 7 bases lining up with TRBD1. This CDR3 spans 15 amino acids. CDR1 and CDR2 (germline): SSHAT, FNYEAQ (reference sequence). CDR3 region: CASSLSPDRDGTQYF. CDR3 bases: TGTGCTAGCAGCTTATCCCCTGACAGGGATGGGACCCAGTACTTC.

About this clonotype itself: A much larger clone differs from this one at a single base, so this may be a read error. The CDR3 reads CAISRGGYESYEQYF. The CDR3, as DNA: TGTGCCATCAGCCGGGGTGGCTACGAATCCTACGAGCAGTACTTC. This chain joins TRBV10-3 and TRBJ2-7; possible D gene TRBD2, 5 bases. Germline V lookup: CDR1 ENHRY, CDR2 SYGVKD. With 6 bases removed from V and 1 base from J, the gap between germline ends came to 16 bases. This CDR3 has 15 amino acids.

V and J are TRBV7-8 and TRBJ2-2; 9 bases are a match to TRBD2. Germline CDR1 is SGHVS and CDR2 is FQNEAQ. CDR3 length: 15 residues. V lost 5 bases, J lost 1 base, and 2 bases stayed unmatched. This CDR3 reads CASSRLAENTGELFF. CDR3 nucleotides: TGTGCCAGCAGCCGACTAGCGGAGAACACCGGGGAGCTGTTTTTT.

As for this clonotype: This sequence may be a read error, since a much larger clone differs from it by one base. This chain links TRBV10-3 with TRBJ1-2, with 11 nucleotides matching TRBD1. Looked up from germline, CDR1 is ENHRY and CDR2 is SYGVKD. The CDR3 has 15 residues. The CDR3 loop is CAIRHPGQGDYDYTF. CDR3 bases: TGTGCCATCAGACATCCGGGACAGGGGGACTATGACTACACCTTC.

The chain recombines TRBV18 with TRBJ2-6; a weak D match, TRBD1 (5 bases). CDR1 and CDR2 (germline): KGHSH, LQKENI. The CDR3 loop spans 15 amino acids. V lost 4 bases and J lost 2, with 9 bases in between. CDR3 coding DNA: TGTGCCAGCTCACTTCAGGGAACTGGGGCCAACGTCCTGACTTTC. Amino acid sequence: CASSLQGTGANVLTF.

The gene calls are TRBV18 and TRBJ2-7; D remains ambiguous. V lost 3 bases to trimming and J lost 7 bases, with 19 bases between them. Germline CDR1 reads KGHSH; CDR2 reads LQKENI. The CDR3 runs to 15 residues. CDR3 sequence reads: CASSPRLGSIDEQYF. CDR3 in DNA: TGTGCCAGCTCACCGCGACTGGGAAGTATCGATGAGCAGTACTTC. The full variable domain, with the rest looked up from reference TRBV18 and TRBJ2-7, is NAGVMQNPRHLVRRRGQEARLRCSPMKGHSHVYWYRQLPEEGLKFMVYLQKENIIDESGMPKERFSAEFPKEGPSILRIQQVVRGDSAAYFCASSPRLGSIDEQYFGPGTRLTVT.

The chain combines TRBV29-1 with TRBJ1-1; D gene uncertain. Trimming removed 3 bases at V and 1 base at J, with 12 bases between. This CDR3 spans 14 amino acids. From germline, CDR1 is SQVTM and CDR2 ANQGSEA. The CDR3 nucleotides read TGCAGCGTTGATACGGGGAAGACGAACACTGAAGCTTTCTTT. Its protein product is CSVDTGKTNTEAFF.

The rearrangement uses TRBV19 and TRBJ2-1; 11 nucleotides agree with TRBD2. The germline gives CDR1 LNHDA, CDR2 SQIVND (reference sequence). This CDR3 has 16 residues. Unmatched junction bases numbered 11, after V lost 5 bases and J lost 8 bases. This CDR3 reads CASSFGVVAGGYEQFF. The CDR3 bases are TGTGCCAGTAGTTTCGGAGTGGTAGCGGGAGGGTATGAGCAGTTCTTC. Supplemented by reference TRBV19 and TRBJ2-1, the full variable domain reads DGGITQSPKYLFRKEGQNVTLSCEQNLNHDAMYWYRQDPGQGLRLIYYSQIVNDFQKGDIAEGYSVSREKKESFPLTVTSAQKNPTAFYLCASSFGVVAGGYEQFFGPGTRLTVL.

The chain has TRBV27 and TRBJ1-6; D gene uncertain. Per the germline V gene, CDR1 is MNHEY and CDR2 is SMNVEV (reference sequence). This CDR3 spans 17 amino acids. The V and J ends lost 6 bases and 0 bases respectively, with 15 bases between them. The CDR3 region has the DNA TGTGCCAGCAGACCGACGGGTCCTTCCTCCTATAATTCACCCCTCCACTTT. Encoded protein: CASRPTGPSSYNSPLHF.

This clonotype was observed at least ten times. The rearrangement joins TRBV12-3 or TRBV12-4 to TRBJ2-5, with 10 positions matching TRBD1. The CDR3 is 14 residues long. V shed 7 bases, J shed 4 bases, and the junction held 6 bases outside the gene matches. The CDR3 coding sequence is TGTGCCAGCACCCCCCGGGACAGGGGAGAGACCCAGTACTTC. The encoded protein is CASTPRDRGETQYF.

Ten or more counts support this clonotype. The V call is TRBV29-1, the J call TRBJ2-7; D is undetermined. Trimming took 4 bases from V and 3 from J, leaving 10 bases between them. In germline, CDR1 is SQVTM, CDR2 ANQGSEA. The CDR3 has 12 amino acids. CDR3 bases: TGCAGCGTTGGAGTATATGGCTACGAGCAGTACTTC. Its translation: CSVGVYGYEQYF.

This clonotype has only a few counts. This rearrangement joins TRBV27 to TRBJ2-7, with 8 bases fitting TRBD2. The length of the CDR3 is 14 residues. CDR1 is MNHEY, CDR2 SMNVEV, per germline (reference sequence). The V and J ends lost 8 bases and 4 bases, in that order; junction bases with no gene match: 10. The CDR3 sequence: CASANGGARYEQYF. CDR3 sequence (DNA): TGTGCCAGCGCGAACGGGGGGGCGAGGTACGAGCAGTACTTC.